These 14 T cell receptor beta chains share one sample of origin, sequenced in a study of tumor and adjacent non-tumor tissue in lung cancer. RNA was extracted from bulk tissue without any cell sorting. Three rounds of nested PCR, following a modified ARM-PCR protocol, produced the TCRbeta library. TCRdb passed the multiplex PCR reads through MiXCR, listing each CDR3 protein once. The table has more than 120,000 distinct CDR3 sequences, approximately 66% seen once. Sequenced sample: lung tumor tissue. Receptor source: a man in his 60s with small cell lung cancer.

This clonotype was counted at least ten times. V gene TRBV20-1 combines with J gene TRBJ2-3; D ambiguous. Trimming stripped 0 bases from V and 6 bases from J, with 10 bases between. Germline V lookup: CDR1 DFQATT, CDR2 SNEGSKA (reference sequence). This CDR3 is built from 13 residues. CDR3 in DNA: TGCAGTGCTAGAGACCCTAACATGGATACGCAGTATTTT. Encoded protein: CSARDPNMDTQYF.

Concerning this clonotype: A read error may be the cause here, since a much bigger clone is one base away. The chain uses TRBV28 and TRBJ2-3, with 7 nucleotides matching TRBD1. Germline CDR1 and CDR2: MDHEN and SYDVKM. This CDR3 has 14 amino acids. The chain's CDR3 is CVSSLRQGVDTQYF. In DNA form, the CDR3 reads TGTGTCAGCAGTCTTCGACAGGGAGTGGATACGCAGTATTTT. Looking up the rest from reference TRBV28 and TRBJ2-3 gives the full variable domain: DVKVTQSSRYLVKRTGEKVFLECVQDMDHENMFWYRQDPGLGLRLIYFSYDVKMKEKGDIPEGYSVSREKKERFSLILESASTNQTSMYLCVSSLRQGVDTQYFGPGTRLTVL.

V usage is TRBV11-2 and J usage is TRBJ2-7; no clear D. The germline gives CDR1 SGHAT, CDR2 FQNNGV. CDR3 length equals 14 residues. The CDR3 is CASSPDSGSYEQWV. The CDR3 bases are TGTGCCAGCAGCCCCGACTCAGGTTCCTACGAGCAGTGGGTC.

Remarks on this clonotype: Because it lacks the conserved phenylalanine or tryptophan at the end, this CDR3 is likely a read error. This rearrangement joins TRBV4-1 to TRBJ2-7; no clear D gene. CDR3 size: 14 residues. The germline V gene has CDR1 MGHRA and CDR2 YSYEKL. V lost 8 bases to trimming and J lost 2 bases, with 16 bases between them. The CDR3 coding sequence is TGCGCCAGCGGCCTAGTGGAGAGCCCCTACGAGCAGTACCTC. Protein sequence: CASGLVESPYEQYL.

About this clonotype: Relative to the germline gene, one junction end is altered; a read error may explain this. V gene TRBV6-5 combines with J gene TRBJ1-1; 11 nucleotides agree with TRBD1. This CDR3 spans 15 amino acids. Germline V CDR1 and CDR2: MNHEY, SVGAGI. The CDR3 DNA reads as TGTGCCAGTAGTTACGGGGGACAGGGGGGAGCTGAAGCTTTCTTT. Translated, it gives CASSYGGQGGAEAFF.

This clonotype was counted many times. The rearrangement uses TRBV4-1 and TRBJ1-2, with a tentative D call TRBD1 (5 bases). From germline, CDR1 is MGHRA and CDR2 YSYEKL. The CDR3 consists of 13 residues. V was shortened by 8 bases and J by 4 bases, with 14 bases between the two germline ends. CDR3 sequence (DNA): TGCGCCAGCCTCGGGGTGGGGGGCTATGGCTACACCTTC. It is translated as CASLGVGGYGYTF.

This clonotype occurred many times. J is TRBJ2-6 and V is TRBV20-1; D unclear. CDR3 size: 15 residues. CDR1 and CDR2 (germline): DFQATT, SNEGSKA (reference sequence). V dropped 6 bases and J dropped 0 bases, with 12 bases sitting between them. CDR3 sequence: CSAVDQYSGANVLTF. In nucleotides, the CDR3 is TGCAGTGCGGTGGACCAATACTCTGGGGCCAACGTCCTGACTTTC.

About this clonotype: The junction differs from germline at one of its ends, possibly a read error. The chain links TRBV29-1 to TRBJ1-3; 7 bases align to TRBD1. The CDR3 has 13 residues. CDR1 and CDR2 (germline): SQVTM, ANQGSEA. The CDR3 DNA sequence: TGCAGCGTTGGGGACAGCTCTGGAAGCACCATATATTTT. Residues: CSVGDSSGSTIYF.

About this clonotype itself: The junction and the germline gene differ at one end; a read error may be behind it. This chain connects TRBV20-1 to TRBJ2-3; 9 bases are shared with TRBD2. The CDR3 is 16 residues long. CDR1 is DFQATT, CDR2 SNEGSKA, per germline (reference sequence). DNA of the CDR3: TGCAGTGCTAGAGCTCCCCCTAGCGGGAACACAGATACGCAGTACTTT. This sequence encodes CSARAPPSGNTDTQYF.

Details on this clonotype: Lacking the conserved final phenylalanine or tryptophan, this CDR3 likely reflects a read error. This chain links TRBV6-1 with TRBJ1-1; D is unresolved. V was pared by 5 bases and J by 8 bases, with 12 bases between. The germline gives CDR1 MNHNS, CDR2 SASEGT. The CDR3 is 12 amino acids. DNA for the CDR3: TGTGCCAGCAGTAGAAGAGGGTACGAAGCTTTCATT. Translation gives CASSRRGYEAFI.

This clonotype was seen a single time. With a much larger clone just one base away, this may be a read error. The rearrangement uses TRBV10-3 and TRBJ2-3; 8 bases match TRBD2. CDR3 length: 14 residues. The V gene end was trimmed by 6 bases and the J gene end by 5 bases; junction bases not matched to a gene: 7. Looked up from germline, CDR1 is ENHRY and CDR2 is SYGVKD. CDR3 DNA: TGTGCCATCAGATCGGGAGGGTCCATAGATACGCAGTATTTT. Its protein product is CAIRSGGSIDTQYF.

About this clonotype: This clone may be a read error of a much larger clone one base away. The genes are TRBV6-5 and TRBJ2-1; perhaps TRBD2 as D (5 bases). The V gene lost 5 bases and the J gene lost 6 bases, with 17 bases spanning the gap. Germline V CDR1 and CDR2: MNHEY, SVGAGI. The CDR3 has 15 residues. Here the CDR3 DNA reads TGTGCCAGCAGTGAGCCCGGACTCGCGCGCAATGAGCAGTTCTTC. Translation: CASSEPGLARNEQFF.

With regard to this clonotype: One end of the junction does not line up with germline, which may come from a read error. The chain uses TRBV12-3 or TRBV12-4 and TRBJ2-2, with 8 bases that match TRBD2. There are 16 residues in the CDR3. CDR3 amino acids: CASTNGLATNTRELLF. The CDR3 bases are TGTGCCAGCACCAATGGACTAGCAACGAACACCAGAGAGCTGCTTTTT.

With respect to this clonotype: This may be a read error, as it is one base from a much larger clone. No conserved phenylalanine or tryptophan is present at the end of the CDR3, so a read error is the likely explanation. The CDR3 DNA reads TGCAGTGCAGGATCCGGGACTAGCGTCTACAATGAGCAGTTCTTA. Protein sequence: CSAGSGTSVYNEQFL. The gene calls are TRBV20-1 and TRBJ2-1; 10 bases match TRBD2. The CDR3 has 15 residues. Germline CDR1 DFQATT, CDR2 SNEGSKA (reference sequence). Unmatched junction bases numbered 8, after V lost 6 bases and J lost 3 bases.